The rows below give T cell receptor beta chains drawn from one sample of a study of PD-1 blockade in classical Hodgkin lymphoma. Sequencing used immunoSEQ multiplex PCR; TCRdb keeps in-frame clones, though not all of them. The sample consists of 15,000 to 19,000 clones, 85% to 90% of them appearing once. Specimen: CD4+ T cells from blood. The receptor source for this set is a human donor with classical Hodgkin lymphoma. Both conserved end residues are part of each CDR3. D genes are given only for firm matches.

cdr3_aa: CASSLAGGSPYEQYF
cdr3_nt: TGTGCCAGCAGCTTAGCGGGAGGGTCTCCCTACGAGCAGTACTTC
v_call: TRBV11-1
j_call: TRBJ2-7
d_call: TRBD2

cdr3_aa: CASREWTGLTDTQYF
cdr3_nt: TGCGCCAGCAGAGAATGGACAGGGCTCACAGATACGCAGTATTTT
v_call: TRBV5-1
j_call: TRBJ2-3
d_call: TRBD1

cdr3_aa: CASSLDRAAAHGYTF
cdr3_nt: TGTGCCAGCAGCTTAGACAGGGCCGCGGCCCATGGCTACACCTTC
v_call: TRBV11-2
j_call: TRBJ1-2
d_call: -

cdr3_aa: CASKIRTGTDTQYF
cdr3_nt: TGTGCCAGCAAAATCCGGACTGGCACAGATACGCAGTATTTT
v_call: TRBV2
j_call: TRBJ2-3
d_call: -

cdr3_aa: CASSDSGRTAFF
cdr3_nt: TGTGCCAGCAGTGATTCGGGTAGGACGGCTTTCTTT
v_call: TRBV25-1
j_call: TRBJ1-1
d_call: -

cdr3_aa: CASSQFQSTGAWREKLFF
cdr3_nt: TGTGCCAGCAGCCAATTCCAGTCGACAGGAGCTTGGCGTGAAAAACTGTTTTTT
v_call: TRBV16
j_call: TRBJ1-4
d_call: -

cdr3_aa: CASIGQGIYGYTF
cdr3_nt: TGTGCCAGTATAGGGCAGGGCATCTATGGCTACACCTTC
v_call: TRBV19
j_call: TRBJ1-2
d_call: -

cdr3_aa: CASNRDRVFEQYF
cdr3_nt: TGTGCCAGCAATCGGGACAGGGTCTTCGAGCAGTACTTC
v_call: TRBV28
j_call: TRBJ2-7
d_call: TRBD1

cdr3_aa: CASRIIAGAAQSSTYNEQFF
cdr3_nt: TGTGCCAGCAGGATTATAGCGGGAGCCGCTCAATCCTCAACCTACAATGAGCAGTTCTTC
v_call: TRBV2
j_call: TRBJ2-1
d_call: TRBD2

cdr3_aa: CASNPGGPDTQYF
cdr3_nt: TGTGCCAGCAACCCCGGGGGCCCAGATACGCAGTATTTT
v_call: TRBV7-2
j_call: TRBJ2-3
d_call: -